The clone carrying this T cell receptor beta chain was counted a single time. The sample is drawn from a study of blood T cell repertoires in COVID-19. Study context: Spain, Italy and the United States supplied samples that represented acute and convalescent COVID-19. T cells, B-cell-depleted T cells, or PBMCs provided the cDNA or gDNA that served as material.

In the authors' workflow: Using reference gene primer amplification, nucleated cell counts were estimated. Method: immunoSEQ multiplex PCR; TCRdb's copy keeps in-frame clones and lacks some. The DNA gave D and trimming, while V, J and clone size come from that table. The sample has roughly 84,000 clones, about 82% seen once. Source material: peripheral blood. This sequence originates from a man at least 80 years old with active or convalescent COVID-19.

The CDR3 protein is CASSPNRGRFDTQYF. The CDR3 DNA reads as TGTGCCAGCAGTCCCAACAGGGGGCGCTTCGATACGCAGTATTTT. The chain joins TRBV27 to TRBJ2-3, with TRBD1 identical over 9 bases. Germline CDR1 is MNHEY and CDR2 is SMNVEV (reference sequence). The CDR3 length is 15 residues. With 5 bases clipped from V and 6 bases from J, the junction kept 9 bases outside the gene matches.